Listed below are T cell receptor beta chains from one sample, sequenced in a study of human T cells and chemical hapten exposure. TCRdb independently ran MiXCR on the RACE reads; one entry per CDR3 protein. The sample lists some 79,000 distinct CDR3 sequences; 7.5% to 9% were seen once. Sequencing used whole blood, obtained in connection with sensitization to the hapten diphenylcyclopropenone (DPC). The receptors originated from a woman aged 25-40 years with alopecia areata. Some clones in this sample may be carry-over from other donors' samples. Both conserved end residues are part of each CDR3. D genes are given only for firm matches. Rows may omit the clone size; those that give it use once, few, many or a size class.

TGTGCCAGCAGGGGACTAGCGACAGATACGCAGTATTTT	CASRGLATDTQYF	TRBD2	-	TRBJ2-3	TRBV6-1
TGCAGCGTTATAGTCGCAGTGAACACTGAAGCTTTCTTT	CSVIVAVNTEAFF	-	few	TRBJ1-1	TRBV29-1
TGTGCCAGCAGCTTTGAGGGGTCCTATGGCTACACCTTC	CASSFEGSYGYTF	-	-	TRBJ1-2	TRBV7-9
TGTGCCAGCAGCCCGGACAGGTCAACAACTGATGGCTACACCTTC	CASSPDRSTTDGYTF	TRBD1	once	TRBJ1-2	TRBV7-2
TGTGCCTGGAGTGCTATGAGGACCGGGGAGCTGTTTTTT	CAWSAMRTGELFF	-	-	TRBJ2-2	TRBV30
TGTGCCAGCAGAAACCGGGACAAGGCATATCAGCCCCAGCATTTT	CASRNRDKAYQPQHF	-	-	TRBJ1-5	TRBV2
TGTGCCAGCAGCTCCCAGCAAAGAGCCGGGGAGCTGTTTTTT	CASSSQQRAGELFF	-	many	TRBJ2-2	TRBV11-3
TGTGCCAGTAGTATGACTGGGGTGAGAGCTGTTAGCAATCAGCCCCAGCATTTT	CASSMTGVRAVSNQPQHF	-	-	TRBJ1-5	TRBV19
TGCGCCAGCAGCTTGGGTCAGGGAGGAAGCACAGATACGCAGTATTTT	CASSLGQGGSTDTQYF	-	many	TRBJ2-3	TRBV5-1
TGTGCCAGCAGCCAGGACAGGGGGCTTTGGAATGAGCAGTTCTTC	CASSQDRGLWNEQFF	TRBD1	many	TRBJ2-1	TRBV11-2
TGTGCCAGCAGCCGGGGTCGCGTGAACACTGAAGCTTTCTTT	CASSRGRVNTEAFF	-	few	TRBJ1-1	TRBV5-4
TGTGCCAGCAGTTTGTTGACGTGGCAGCCCCAGCATTTT	CASSLLTWQPQHF	-	-	TRBJ1-5	TRBV12-3/TRBV12-4
TGTGCCAGCAGCTTAGAGGCAGGGGGCATGGACATTCAGTACTTC	CASSLEAGGMDIQYF	TRBD1	-	TRBJ2-4	TRBV7-9
TGCGCCAGCAGCTCCTCACCCTCGACAGCCGCTAATGAAAAACTGTTTTTT	CASSSSPSTAANEKLFF	-	few	TRBJ1-4	TRBV5-1
TGTGCCAGCAGCCAAAGTCAGGAGAGAAACACCGGGGAGCTGTTTTTT	CASSQSQERNTGELFF	-	many	TRBJ2-2	TRBV4-2
TGTGCCAGCAGTGAGAGGGGAGGCACAGATACGCAGTATTTT	CASSERGGTDTQYF	-	many	TRBJ2-3	TRBV2
TGTGCCAGCAGCTGGGTACCGAGGACAGGGGGTTTCTTC	CASSWVPRTGGFF	TRBD1	many	TRBJ2-1	TRBV5-5
TGTGCCAGTAGTTGGGGGGCCTACAATGAGCAGTTCTTC	CASSWGAYNEQFF	-	-	TRBJ2-1	TRBV19
TGTGCCAGCAGGACAGGGTTGGAACAGCCCCAGCATTTT	CASRTGLEQPQHF	TRBD1	few	TRBJ1-5	TRBV6-1
TGTGCCAGCACAGGGGTTGTCACTGAAGCTTTCTTT	CASTGVVTEAFF	-	-	TRBJ1-1	TRBV12-3/TRBV12-4
TGTGCCAGCGGAGACAAGGGACTGGTCTCCTATGGCTACACCTTC	CASGDKGLVSYGYTF	-	many	TRBJ1-2	TRBV6-2/TRBV6-3
TGCGCCAGCAGCCAGGGACAGGGGACTGGTGGCTACACCTTC	CASSQGQGTGGYTF	TRBD1	few	TRBJ1-2	TRBV5-1
TGCGCCAGCAGTGAAAAAAGTTTTATAGGGGTCCCCTACGAGCAGTACTTC	CASSEKSFIGVPYEQYF	-	many	TRBJ2-7	TRBV10-2
TGTGCCAGCAGCTCTGGGGGCGGGGGTGAGCAGTTCTTC	CASSSGGGGEQFF	-	many	TRBJ2-1	TRBV11-2
TGTGCCAGCAGCTTGTCCAGGGGAGGGAATTCACCCCTCCACTTT	CASSLSRGGNSPLHF	-	many	TRBJ1-6	TRBV5-8
TGTGCCAGCAGTGTAGCAGTCAGCTCCTACGAGCAGTACTTC	CASSVAVSSYEQYF	-	-	TRBJ2-7	TRBV2
TGTGCCAGCAGTTTATGGCCCACGGAAAAACTGTTTTTT	CASSLWPTEKLFF	-	many	TRBJ1-4	TRBV27
TGTGCTAGTGGTTTGGTAGGGGGGATCGGAAATTCACCCCTCCACTTT	CASGLVGGIGNSPLHF	-	-	TRBJ1-6	TRBV12-5
TGCGCCAGCAGCTTTGTCACCGGACAGAACTATGGCTACACCTTC	CASSFVTGQNYGYTF	-	-	TRBJ1-2	TRBV5-1
TGTGCCAGCAGCTTCTACGACGGGACAGTTGGGTCCGACGAGCAGTACTTC	CASSFYDGTVGSDEQYF	TRBD1	-	TRBJ2-7	TRBV7-9
TGTGCCAGCAGTTTAGCGAATGCTAATCGAGGGCGCCAGCATTTT	CASSLANANRGRQHF	-	-	TRBJ1-5	TRBV12-3/TRBV12-4